This TCR beta chain was obtained from a study of blood T cell repertoires in COVID-19. Profiling relied on immunoSEQ multiplex PCR, and the TCRdb table lists in-frame clones only, not all of them. The table includes about 190,000 clones, roughly 84% detected once. V dropped 4 bases and J dropped 3; count of bases not matched to a gene: 4. CDR3 size: 15 residues. Germline loops: CDR1 SGHRS, CDR2 YFSETQ. The chain uses TRBV5-1 and TRBJ2-3, with 11 bases fitting TRBD2. The receptor was derived from a woman over 75 with active or convalescent COVID-19. Sequencing was performed on peripheral blood. DNA of the CDR3: TGCGCCAGCAGCGGAACTAGCGGGGGAACAGATACGCAGTATTTT. This sequence encodes CASSGTSGGTDTQYF.